This T cell receptor beta chain was recovered during a study of T cells after somatic rescue of genetic block. Clones were read by immunoSEQ multiplex PCR, and TCRdb kept only the in-frame ones, dropping some. The table shows over 10,000 clones, with about 69% occurring only once. CDR1 and CDR2 from the germline V gene are MNHEY and SVGAGI. The CDR3 length is 14 residues. V was pared by 5 bases and J by 4 bases, with 9 bases between. The sequencing input was peripheral blood mononuclear cells (PBMCs). The receptor's source is a boy aged 5 to 17. The chain has TRBV6-5 and TRBJ2-6; D may correspond to TRBD1 or TRBD2 (5 bases each). The chain's CDR3 is CASSEGTGANVLTF. CDR3 in DNA: TGTGCCAGCAGTGAGGGGACGGGGGCCAACGTCCTGACTTTC.